The 2 T cell receptor beta chains presented below share a single source sample, sequenced in a study of OX40 agonist ivuxolimab in advanced cancers. Data came from immunoSEQ multiplex PCR; TCRdb stores just in-frame clones and leaves some out. This table holds around 80,000 clones, 91% found once. This sample comprised CD4+ or CD8+ T cells sorted from blood, obtained in a trial of the OX40 agonist ivuxolimab. The receptor source for this set is an adult with an advanced solid tumor such as melanoma, head and neck, liver or kidney cancer.

The chain joins TRBV14 to TRBJ1-1, with D tentatively TRBD1 (6 bases). Germline assignment: CDR1 SGHDN and CDR2 FVKESK. CDR3 length: 16 amino acids. V lost 4 bases and J 1 base, leaving 16 bases between the germline ends. CDR3 sequence: CASSPVAGAGNTEAFF. The DNA of the CDR3 is TGTGCCAGCAGCCCCGTGGCAGGGGCCGGGAACACTGAAGCTTTCTTT.

The rearrangement links TRBV5-4 to TRBJ2-7; 8 bases line up with TRBD1. Germline-derived CDR1 and CDR2 are SGHNT and YYREEE (reference sequence). With 1 base clipped from V and 2 bases from J, the junction kept 2 bases outside the gene matches. The length of the CDR3 is 14 residues. The CDR3 loop is CASSLKDRAYEQYF. DNA for the CDR3: TGTGCCAGCAGCTTGAAGGACAGGGCCTACGAGCAGTACTTC.